What follows are 12 T cell receptor beta chains derived from one specimen sequenced in a study of vaccination effects on CD4 cells after COVID-19. Antigens of these TCRs are unknown. Assay used: immunoSEQ multiplex PCR; TCRdb lists only in-frame clones, some missing. The sample shows 55,000 to 90,000 clones, over 65% of them seen only once. Sequencing was preceded by expansion of antigen-specific CD4+ T cells with viral peptide pools in the ViraFEST assay. CD4+ T cells were isolated after around 10 days of culture. SARS-CoV-2 infected the person between March and December 2020, as confirmed by PCR. Sequenced material: CD4+ T cells from PBMCs cultured with HIV peptides, taken before COVID-19 vaccination. Subset specified: HIV-1 Nef peptide pool negative control/reference culture. These receptors all stem from a human donor who had a prior SARS-CoV-2 infection.

This chain connects TRBV15 to TRBJ2-1; a possible D gene is TRBD1 (5 bases). Trimming took 0 bases from V and 9 from J, leaving 15 bases between them. The CDR3 covers 15 residues. The germline CDR1 and CDR2 sequences are LNHNV and YYDKDF (reference sequence). The CDR3 protein is CATSRDQFSGAEQFF. The CDR3 DNA reads TGTGCCACCAGCAGAGATCAGTTTAGTGGGGCTGAGCAGTTCTTC.

This clone occurred once. The chain employs TRBV11-1 and TRBJ2-7, with 9 bases that match TRBD2. Germline V gives CDR1 SGHAT, CDR2 FQDESV (reference sequence). This CDR3 is built from 16 residues. V shed 1 base, J shed 7 bases, and the junction held 11 bases outside the gene matches. The CDR3, as DNA: TGTGCCAGCAGCTTAGTTCCTAGCGGGGTCTCAAGGGAGCAGTACTTC. This translates into CASSLVPSGVSREQYF.

This clone was recorded only once. The J gene is TRBJ2-3, the V gene TRBV5-4, with 9 positions matching TRBD1. Looked up from germline, CDR1 is SGHNT and CDR2 is YYREEE (reference sequence). With V trimmed by 0 bases and J by 2 bases, 4 bases remained unmatched. The CDR3 spans 16 residues. The CDR3 reads CASSLGQGVLTDTQYF. For the CDR3, the DNA is TGTGCCAGCAGCTTGGGACAGGGGGTACTCACAGATACGCAGTATTTT. The entire variable domain, with the rest obtained from reference TRBV5-4 and TRBJ2-3, is as follows: ETGVTQSPTHLIKTRGQQVTLRCSSQSGHNTVSWYQQALGQGPQFIFQYYREEENGRGNFPPRFSGLQFPNYSSELNVNALELDDSALYLCASSLGQGVLTDTQYFGPGTRLTVL.

This clone was counted once. The CDR3 region has the DNA TGTGCCAGCAGCTCCAGGGGACTAGCGGGAGACAATGAGCAGTTCTTC. It yields the protein CASSSRGLAGDNEQFF. The chain couples TRBV11-3 to TRBJ2-1; 14 bases are shared with TRBD2. Germline CDR1 and CDR2: SGHNT and YENEEA. There are 16 residues in the CDR3. V dropped 4 bases and J dropped 5; count of bases not matched to a gene: 4.

This clone was recorded a few times. The chain combines TRBV5-1 with TRBJ1-2; a weak D match, TRBD1 (5 bases). CDR1 SGHRS and CDR2 YFSETQ come from the germline V gene. The CDR3 is made up of 14 amino acids. Trimming shortened V by 2 bases and J by 1 base, and 9 bases separated the two germline ends. The CDR3 DNA is TGCGCCAGCAGCTTCGGGGGGATTAACTATGGCTACACCTTC. Translation gives CASSFGGINYGYTF.

The V call is TRBV24-1, the J call TRBJ1-1; unclear D gene. CDR3 size: 17 residues. V was pared by 3 bases and J by 0 bases, with 16 bases between. Germline V gene sequence: CDR1 KGHDR, CDR2 SFDVKD. As DNA, the CDR3 is TGTGCCACCAGTGATAATGCGGTCTGCCGATTGAACACTGAAGCTTTCTTT. The encoded protein is CATSDNAVCRLNTEAFF.

The J gene is TRBJ2-1, the V gene TRBV24-1, with 8 bases matching TRBD2. Germline CDR1 reads KGHDR; CDR2 reads SFDVKD. The CDR3 spans 15 residues. V dropped 3 bases and J dropped 11; count of bases not matched to a gene: 11. CDR3 sequence reads: CATSDPQQVAGKQFF. Written as DNA, the CDR3 is TGTGCCACCAGTGATCCCCAGCAGGTAGCGGGGAAGCAGTTCTTC.

The chain employs TRBV7-2 and TRBJ2-5; the match to TRBD1 covers 8 bases. Germline CDR1 is SGHTA and CDR2 is FQGNSA. Germline trimming cut 0 bases from V and 5 bases from J; bases unmatched to any gene: 5. This CDR3 contains 15 residues. The CDR3 is CASSLAQGGWETQYF. For the CDR3, the DNA is TGTGCCAGCAGCTTAGCACAGGGGGGATGGGAGACCCAGTACTTC. Filled out from reference TRBV7-2 and TRBJ2-5, the complete variable domain reads GAGVSQSPSNKVTEKGKDVELRCDPISGHTALYWYRQSLGQGLEFLIYFQGNSAPDKSGLPSDRFSAERTGGSVSTLTIQRTQQEDSAVYLCASSLAQGGWETQYFGPGTRLLVL.

The rearrangement joins TRBV5-1 to TRBJ2-3; D is ambiguous. The CDR3 totals 16 residues. The V gene's germline CDR1 is SGHRS and CDR2 YFSETQ. V shed 0 bases and J shed 5 bases, with 16 bases lying between them. In nucleotides, the CDR3 is TGCGCCAGCAGCTTGGTGGTAGCACCGAGACGAGATACGCAGTATTTT. Translating gives CASSLVVAPRRDTQYF.

The sample holds one count of this clone. The V gene is TRBV5-4, the J gene TRBJ1-1, with D maybe TRBD1 (6 bases). The V and J ends lost 6 bases and 1 base respectively, with 10 bases between them. The CDR3 consists of 13 residues. In germline, CDR1 is SGHNT, CDR2 YYREEE (reference sequence). The CDR3 loop reads CASMGAQNTEAFF. The CDR3 DNA follows: TGTGCCAGCATGGGGGCCCAGAACACTGAAGCTTTCTTT.

This clone has a handful of counts. The chain recombines TRBV12-3 or TRBV12-4 with TRBJ2-7; the D is unclear. V was shortened by 6 bases and J by 4 bases, with 13 bases between the two germline ends. This CDR3 comprises 13 residues. The CDR3 here is CASSPRFRYEQYF. The CDR3 DNA reads as TGTGCCAGCAGCCCACGGTTCCGGTACGAGCAGTACTTC.

This clone occurred once. The chain joins TRBV11-2 to TRBJ2-7; the D gene is possibly TRBD1 (6 bases). CDR3 size: 13 residues. Germline V gene lookup returns CDR1 SGHAT and CDR2 FQNNGV. The V gene lost 6 bases and the J gene lost 2 bases, with 11 bases spanning the gap. The CDR3 sequence is CASSHRETYEQYF. The CDR3 region has the DNA TGTGCCAGCAGTCACAGGGAGACCTACGAGCAGTACTTC. Combining the CDR3 with reference TRBV11-2 and TRBJ2-7 gives the whole variable domain EAGVAQSPRYKIIEKRQSVAFWCNPISGHATLYWYQQILGQGPKLLIQFQNNGVVDDSQLPKDRFSAERLKGVDSTLKIQPAKLEDSAVYLCASSHRETYEQYFGPGTRLTVT.